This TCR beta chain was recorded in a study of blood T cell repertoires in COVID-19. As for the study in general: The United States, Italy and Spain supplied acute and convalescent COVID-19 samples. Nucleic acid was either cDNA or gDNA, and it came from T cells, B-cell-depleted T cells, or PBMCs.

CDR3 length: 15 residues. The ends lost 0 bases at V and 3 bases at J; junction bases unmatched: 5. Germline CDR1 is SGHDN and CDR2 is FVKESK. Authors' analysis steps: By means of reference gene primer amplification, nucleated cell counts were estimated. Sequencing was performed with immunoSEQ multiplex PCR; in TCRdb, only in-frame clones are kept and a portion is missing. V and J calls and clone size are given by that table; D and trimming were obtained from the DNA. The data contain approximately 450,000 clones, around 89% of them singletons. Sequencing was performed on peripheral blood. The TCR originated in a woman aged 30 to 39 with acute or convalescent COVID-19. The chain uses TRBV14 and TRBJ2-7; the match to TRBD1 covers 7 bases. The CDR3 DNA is TGTGCCAGCAGCCAAGAGGGGCAGGGGGTCTACGAGCAGTACTTC. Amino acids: CASSQEGQGVYEQYF.